This T cell receptor (beta chain) was observed in a study of blood T cell repertoires in COVID-19. Study background: Acute-phase and convalescent COVID-19 samples originated in the United States, Italy and Spain. The analysed material was cDNA or gDNA that came from T cells, B-cell-depleted T cells, or PBMCs.

In the study's own analysis: Amplification with reference gene primers provided the estimates of nucleated cell counts. Produced via immunoSEQ multiplex PCR; TCRdb's table is partial and in-frame only. V and J calls and clone size are given by that table; D and trimming were obtained from the DNA. The data show 100,000 or so clones, 85% seen once. This TCR was recovered from a man over 45 with acute or convalescent COVID-19. The specimen was peripheral blood.

CDR3 coding DNA: TGTGCCAGCAGTTACTCGAAGTCTAGCGGGACCCAGCAGTTCTTC. Its translation: CASSYSKSSGTQQFF. The chain links TRBV6-5 to TRBJ2-1, with 9 positions matching TRBD2. The CDR3 has 15 residues. Germline V gives CDR1 MNHEY, CDR2 SVGAGI. V trimming: 0 bases; J trimming: 11 bases; junction bases outside the gene matches: 8.